One and the same sample provided the 27 T cell receptor beta chains below, sequenced in a study of vaccination and CD4 T cells after COVID-19. Treatment described: roughly 11-day PBMC culture with coronavirus spike peptide pools or control peptides (ViraFEST assay). The assay that was used to sequence DNA from cultured CD4+ T cells was the Oncomine TCR Beta short-read assay. TCRdb re-derived calls from the PCR reads in MiXCR, one entry per CDR3 protein. The sample has around 26,000 distinct CDR3 sequences, under 70% seen once. For these receptors, no antigen is known. The material was CD4+ T cells from blood, cultured in vitro, obtained after SARS-CoV-2 vaccination. The receptors were sampled from a human donor who received a COVID-19 vaccine.

This chain connects TRBV7-2 to TRBJ2-1; perhaps TRBD2 as D (7 bases). V lost 2 bases and J lost 6, with 17 bases in between. This CDR3 contains 16 residues. Per germline, CDR1 SGHTA and CDR2 FQGNSA. In nucleotides, the CDR3 is TGTGCCAGCAGCTTACGTTGGGGGGGGCGCCCCAATGAGCAGTTCTTC. This gives the protein CASSLRWGGRPNEQFF.

The chain joins TRBV5-1 to TRBJ1-2; D remains unclear. The CDR3 is 12 amino acids. V was clipped by 4 bases and J by 8 bases, with 12 bases between them. Per germline, CDR1 SGHRS and CDR2 YFSETQ. CDR3 DNA: TGCGCCAGCAGCCCTCGGGGAGGGGGCTACACCTTC. Translating gives CASSPRGGGYTF.

The chain is built from TRBV10-3 and TRBJ1-6; unclear D gene. In germline, CDR1 is ENHRY, CDR2 SYGVKD. The CDR3 is made up of 15 amino acids. Trimming took 4 bases from V and 3 from J, leaving 10 bases between them. CDR3 coding DNA: TGTGCCATCAGTGTGAATAAGTACTATAATTCACCCCTCCACTTT. It is translated as CAISVNKYYNSPLHF.

The rearrangement joins TRBV25-1 to TRBJ1-6, with a tentative D call TRBD1 (5 bases). Germline loops: CDR1 MGHDK, CDR2 SYGVNS. Trimming removed 2 bases at V and 9 bases at J, with 14 bases between. The CDR3 runs to 15 residues. The CDR3 DNA reads as TGTGCCAGCAGTGAAAGTAAGGGGCAGGGTTCACCCCTCCACTTT. Translated: CASSESKGQGSPLHF.

The rearrangement links TRBV6-1 to TRBJ2-5; D remains ambiguous. Trimming pared 7 bases from V and 3 bases from J, leaving 15 bases between. This CDR3 region has 14 residues. Germline loops: CDR1 MNHNS, CDR2 SASEGT. The CDR3: CASNTAPAEETQYF. Here the CDR3 DNA reads TGTGCCAGCAACACTGCACCCGCGGAAGAGACCCAGTACTTC.

V usage is TRBV6-1 and J usage is TRBJ1-2, with 7 bases that match TRBD1. Trimming removed 6 bases from V and 2 bases from J; junction bases left unmatched: 0. Germline CDR1 is MNHNS and CDR2 is SASEGT. The length of the CDR3 is 12 residues. As DNA, the CDR3 is TGTGCCAGCAGGGACAGGAACTATGGCTACACCTTC. Its protein is CASRDRNYGYTF.

There are a few counts of this clonotype. As DNA, the CDR3 is TGTGCCACCAGCAGACGGGTAGGACAGGGGGCTCCTGAAGCTTTCTTT. As protein: CATSRRVGQGAPEAFF. The V call is TRBV15, the J call TRBJ1-1; 11 positions agree with TRBD1. V shed 2 bases, J shed 6 bases, and the junction held 8 bases outside the gene matches. The CDR3 extends over 16 amino acids. From germline, CDR1 is LNHNV and CDR2 YYDKDF (reference sequence).

The gene calls are TRBV27 and TRBJ2-2, with D unclear. This CDR3 has 13 amino acids. Trimming stripped 2 bases from V and 4 bases from J, with 5 bases between. Per the germline V gene, CDR1 is MNHEY and CDR2 is SMNVEV (reference sequence). CDR3 nucleotides: TGTGCCAGCAGTTTAGATCCCACCGGGGAGCTGTTTTTT. Its protein product is CASSLDPTGELFF.

This clonotype has only a few counts. The chain links TRBV27 to TRBJ1-5; the D is unclear. Germline CDR1 is MNHEY and CDR2 is SMNVEV (reference sequence). The CDR3 is 14 residues long. The ends were cut back, 1 base at V and 0 bases at J, with 4 bases in the middle. CDR3 amino acids: CASSLFYSNQPQHF. For the CDR3, the DNA is TGTGCCAGCAGTTTATTTTATAGCAATCAGCCCCAGCATTTT.

CDR3 nucleotides: TGTGCCAGCAGGGAACTAGCGGGGGCACTCACAGATACGCAGTATTTT. It is translated as CASRELAGALTDTQYF. The chain has TRBV2 and TRBJ2-3, with TRBD2 matching 11 bases. Trimming removed 6 bases from V and 2 bases from J; junction bases left unmatched: 7. CDR3 size: 16 residues. The germline V gene has CDR1 SNHLY and CDR2 FYNNEI.

This clonotype has more than one count but fewer than ten. The chain is built from TRBV24-1 and TRBJ2-3; D is possibly TRBD2 (5 bases). This CDR3 comprises 14 residues. The V end lost 3 bases, the J end lost 8 bases, and 14 bases lay between the germline ends. CDR1 KGHDR and CDR2 SFDVKD come from the germline V gene. CDR3 in amino acids: CATSDGNTRLTQYF. DNA for the CDR3: TGTGCCACCAGTGATGGCAATACTAGGCTTACGCAGTATTTT.

The V and J genes are TRBV7-8 and TRBJ1-4; no definite D call. Germline V gene sequence: CDR1 SGHVS, CDR2 FQNEAQ. Trimming shortened V by 5 bases and J by 4 bases, and 11 bases separated the two germline ends. This CDR3 region has 14 residues. The CDR3 coding sequence is TGTGCCAGCAGCCCCTACGACGGTAATGAAAAACTGTTTTTT. This encodes CASSPYDGNEKLFF.

The chain carries TRBV12-3 or TRBV12-4 and TRBJ2-5; D not certain. The V and J ends lost 2 bases and 5 bases respectively, with 12 bases between them. The CDR3 has 14 amino acids. CDR3 DNA sequence: TGTGCCAGCAGTTTATTTGGGGTTGCGGAGACCCAGTACTTC. It codes for CASSLFGVAETQYF.

CDR3 nucleotides: TGTGCCAGCAGCCCTAGACTAGCGGGGGGCCTTGGAGATACGCAGTATTTT. Residues: CASSPRLAGGLGDTQYF. V and J are TRBV7-2 and TRBJ2-3, with 13 bases lining up with TRBD2. J gave up 5 bases and V 5 bases, and 10 bases lay outside the gene matches. Per the germline V gene, CDR1 is SGHTA and CDR2 is FQGNSA. The CDR3 extends over 17 amino acids.

The rearrangement joins TRBV6-4 to TRBJ2-3; 11 nucleotides align to TRBD2. Per germline, CDR1 MRHNA and CDR2 SNTAGT. This CDR3 is built from 17 residues. V shed 4 bases, J shed 2 bases, and the junction held 8 bases outside the gene matches. The chain's CDR3 is CASSGLTSGEHTDTQYF. In DNA, the CDR3 is TGTGCCAGCAGTGGTCTGACTAGCGGGGAACACACAGATACGCAGTATTTT.

The chain recombines TRBV6-1 with TRBJ1-5; the match to TRBD1 covers 7 bases. CDR1 MNHNS and CDR2 SASEGT come from the germline V gene. This CDR3 is built from 17 residues. Trimming at V came to 7 bases and at J to 1 base, leaving 13 bases not matched to a gene. CDR3 residues: CASTNRGGGRSNQPQHF. CDR3 nucleotide sequence: TGTGCCAGCACCAACAGGGGCGGTGGTAGGAGCAATCAGCCCCAGCATTTT.

This chain connects TRBV19 to TRBJ1-1; D unclear. CDR3 length equals 13 residues. V gave up 5 bases and J gave up 0 bases, with 7 bases separating them. Germline V gene sequence: CDR1 LNHDA, CDR2 SQIVND (reference sequence). The CDR3 bases are TGTGCCAGTAGTGGAGAGTTGAACACTGAAGCTTTCTTT. Protein sequence: CASSGELNTEAFF.

This sequence joins TRBV7-9 and TRBJ2-3; D gene unclear. The V gene lost 2 bases and the J gene lost 3 bases, with 9 bases spanning the gap. The CDR3 covers 14 residues. Germline values: CDR1 SEHNR, CDR2 FQNEAQ (reference sequence). The DNA of the CDR3 is TGTGCCAGCAGCTTATCACTGGTTACAGATACGCAGTATTTT. Its protein is CASSLSLVTDTQYF.

This chain connects TRBV6-1 to TRBJ1-2, with D maybe TRBD1 (5 bases). Trimming removed 7 bases at V and 4 bases at J, with 13 bases between. Germline-derived CDR1 and CDR2 are MNHNS and SASEGT. The CDR3 sequence is 13 residues long. The CDR3 loop is CASTAGGSYGYTF. In DNA, the CDR3 is TGTGCCAGCACCGCTGGGGGGTCCTATGGCTACACCTTC.

Regarding this clonotype: The junction differs from germline at one of its ends, possibly a read error. The chain employs TRBV30 and TRBJ2-7; 16 bases match TRBD2. CDR1 is GTSNPN and CDR2 is SVGIG in the germline V gene (reference sequence). CDR3 length: 14 amino acids. CDR3 residues: CVWGLAGGQYEQYF. The CDR3 region has the DNA TGTGTCTGGGGACTAGCGGGGGGGCAATACGAGCAGTACTTC.

This clonotype was detected once. The rearrangement joins TRBV7-2 to TRBJ2-5; 7 bases align to TRBD1. Per germline, CDR1 SGHTA and CDR2 FQGNSA. V dropped 3 bases and J dropped 4; count of bases not matched to a gene: 8. The CDR3 has 15 amino acids. The DNA for the CDR3 is TGTGCCAGCAGCTTTAAGGGGGCAGGGGGAGAGACCCAGTACTTC. Encoded protein: CASSFKGAGGETQYF.

This clonotype was recorded a few times. The chain has TRBV6-2 or TRBV6-3 and TRBJ2-5, with 8 positions matching TRBD2. Germline V gene sequence: CDR1 MNHEY, CDR2 SVGEGT. V was clipped by 0 bases and J by 2 bases; unmatched bases: 14. The CDR3 spans 19 residues. The CDR3 protein is CASSYSTHFTTSAQETQYF. In nucleotides, the CDR3 is TGTGCCAGCAGTTACTCGACACACTTTACGACTAGCGCACAAGAGACCCAGTACTTC.

V is TRBV15 and J is TRBJ1-2, with TRBD1 matching over 8 bases. J lost 6 bases, V lost 0 bases, and 6 bases had no gene match. Germline V gene sequence: CDR1 LNHNV, CDR2 YYDKDF (reference sequence). The CDR3 runs to 15 residues. In nucleotides, the CDR3 is TGTGCCACCAGCAGAGATGCGGACAGGGTGGATGGCTACACCTTC. This gives the protein CATSRDADRVDGYTF.

This clonotype was picked up a small number of times. This sequence joins TRBV6-1 and TRBJ1-4; TRBD1 is a possible D gene (6 bases). V was clipped by 6 bases and J by 3 bases, with 14 bases between them. Germline lookup yields CDR1 MNHNS and CDR2 SASEGT. The CDR3 covers 15 residues. For the CDR3, the DNA is TGTGCCAGCAGCCTTAACAGGGCGGCTAATGAAAAACTGTTTTTT. Its translation: CASSLNRAANEKLFF.

The chain has TRBV30 and TRBJ1-3; D not resolved. There are 13 residues in the CDR3. Germline V gene lookup returns CDR1 GTSNPN and CDR2 SVGIG (reference sequence). Deletions cut 2 bases from V and 0 bases from J, with 5 bases between. The CDR3 is CAWSFLSGNTIYF. In DNA form, the CDR3 reads TGTGCCTGGAGTTTCCTCTCTGGAAACACCATATATTTT.

The CDR3 sequence: CASSSGTRVNSPLHF. The CDR3 bases are TGTGCCAGTAGTAGTGGGACAAGGGTAAATTCACCCCTCCACTTT. The chain recombines TRBV19 with TRBJ1-6, with D tentatively TRBD1 (6 bases). The CDR3 runs 15 residues. Trimming removed 4 bases from V and 7 bases from J, with 14 bases in between. Germline CDR1 LNHDA, CDR2 SQIVND (reference sequence).

The chain combines TRBV10-3 with TRBJ1-1; D is ambiguous. The CDR3 extends over 11 amino acids. V lost 11 bases to trimming and J lost 7 bases, with 14 bases between them. Germline loops: CDR1 ENHRY, CDR2 SYGVKD. The chain's CDR3 is CAHGTRNEAFF. The CDR3 DNA follows: TGTGCCCATGGCACAAGGAATGAAGCTTTCTTT.